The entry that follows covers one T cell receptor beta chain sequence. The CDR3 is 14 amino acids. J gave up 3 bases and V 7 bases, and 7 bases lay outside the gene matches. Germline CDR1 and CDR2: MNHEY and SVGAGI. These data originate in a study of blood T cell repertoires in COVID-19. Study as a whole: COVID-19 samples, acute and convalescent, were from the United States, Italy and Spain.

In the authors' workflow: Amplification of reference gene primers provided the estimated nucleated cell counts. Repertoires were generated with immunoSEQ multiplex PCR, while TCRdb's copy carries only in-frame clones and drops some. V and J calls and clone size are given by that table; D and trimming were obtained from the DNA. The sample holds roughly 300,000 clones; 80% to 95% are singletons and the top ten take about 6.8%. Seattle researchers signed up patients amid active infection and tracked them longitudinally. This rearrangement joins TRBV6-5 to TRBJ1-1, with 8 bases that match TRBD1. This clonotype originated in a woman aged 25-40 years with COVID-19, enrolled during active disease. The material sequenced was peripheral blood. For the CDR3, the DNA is TGTGCCAGCAACGCTCAGGGGGCGGACACTGAAGCTTTCTTT. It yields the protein CASNAQGADTEAFF.